The 5 T cell receptor beta chains below were found in one sample sequenced in a study of blood T cell repertoires in COVID-19 (dated by TCRdb to about 2020). The library was generated by the immunoSEQ multiplex PCR assay. TCRdb obtained this table from immuneACCESS and retained in-frame rearrangements with V and J assigned. These tables miss some clones; where compared with another copy, unresolved V genes account for less than half of the shortfall, and the remainder is unexplained. The sample data list roughly 170,000 clones, and around four fifths of these were observed just once. Around 3.6% of the sample belongs to the ten largest clones. The specimen was PBMCs or T cells enriched from blood (not recorded which). These receptors were taken from a woman between 50 and 59 years old in a cohort exposed to, infected with or recovered from COVID-19 (not recorded which).

The V gene is TRBV28, the J gene TRBJ2-3, with D maybe TRBD1 (8 bases). V was trimmed by 5 bases and J by 4 bases, leaving 16 bases between them. CDR1 and CDR2 from the germline V gene are MDHEN and SYDVKM. This CDR3 comprises 15 residues. CDR3 in amino acids: CASSQQGGSADTQYF. The CDR3 coding sequence is TGTGCCAGCAGTCAACAGGGGGGGTCCGCAGATACGCAGTATTTT.

The genes are TRBV4-3 and TRBJ2-7; TRBD1 is a possible D gene (5 bases). The CDR3 contains 16 residues. CDR1 is LGHNA, CDR2 YSLEER, per germline. The V end lost 0 bases, the J end lost 4 bases, and 16 bases lay between the germline ends. CDR3: CASSQDWQGLTYEQYF. Here the CDR3 DNA reads TGCGCCAGCAGCCAAGATTGGCAGGGCCTCACGTACGAGCAGTACTTC.

This chain links TRBV11-2 with TRBJ2-2, with 7 bases fitting TRBD1. Germline loops: CDR1 SGHAT, CDR2 FQNNGV. This CDR3 comprises 16 residues. Unmatched junction bases numbered 6, after V lost 5 bases and J lost 0 bases. The CDR3 nucleotides are TGTGCCAGCAGCCAGTTGACAGGGACGAACACCGGGGAGCTGTTTTTT. Translating gives CASSQLTGTNTGELFF. Filled out from reference TRBV11-2 and TRBJ2-2, the complete variable domain reads EAGVAQSPRYKIIEKRQSVAFWCNPISGHATLYWYQQILGQGPKLLIQFQNNGVVDDSQLPKDRFSAERLKGVDSTLKIQPAKLEDSAVYLCASSQLTGTNTGELFFGEGSRLTVL.

The chain uses TRBV10-1 and TRBJ1-5; 11 bases fit TRBD1. J was trimmed by 2 bases and V by 2 bases; bases with no gene match: 8. The CDR3 has 18 amino acids. Looked up from germline, CDR1 is WNHNN and CDR2 is SYGVQD (reference sequence). In nucleotides, the CDR3 is TGCGCCAGCAGTGAGCCCGGGACAGGGGGTAAGGGCAATCAGCCCCAGCATTTT. Protein product: CASSEPGTGGKGNQPQHF.

The chain recombines TRBV5-6 with TRBJ2-7; the D gene is possibly TRBD1 (6 bases). Trimming pared 2 bases from V and 4 bases from J, leaving 16 bases between. There are 15 residues in the CDR3. The germline V gene has CDR1 SGHDT and CDR2 YYEEEE. CDR3 residues: CASSLRNRAPYEQYF. In DNA, the CDR3 is TGTGCCAGCAGCTTAAGGAACAGGGCTCCTTACGAGCAGTACTTC.